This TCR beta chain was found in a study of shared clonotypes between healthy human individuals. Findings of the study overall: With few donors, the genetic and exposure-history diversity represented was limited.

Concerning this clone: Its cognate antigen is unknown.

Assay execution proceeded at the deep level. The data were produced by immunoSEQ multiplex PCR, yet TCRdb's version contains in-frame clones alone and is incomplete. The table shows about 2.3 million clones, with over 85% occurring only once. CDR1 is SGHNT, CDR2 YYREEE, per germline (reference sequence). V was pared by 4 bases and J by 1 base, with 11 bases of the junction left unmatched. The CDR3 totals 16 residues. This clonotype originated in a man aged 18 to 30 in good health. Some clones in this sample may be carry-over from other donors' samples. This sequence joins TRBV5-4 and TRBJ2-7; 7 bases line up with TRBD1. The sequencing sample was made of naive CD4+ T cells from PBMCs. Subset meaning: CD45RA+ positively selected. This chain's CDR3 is CASSRRRTGLSYEQYF. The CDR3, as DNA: TGTGCCAGCAGCCGAAGAAGGACAGGACTTTCCTACGAGCAGTACTTC.